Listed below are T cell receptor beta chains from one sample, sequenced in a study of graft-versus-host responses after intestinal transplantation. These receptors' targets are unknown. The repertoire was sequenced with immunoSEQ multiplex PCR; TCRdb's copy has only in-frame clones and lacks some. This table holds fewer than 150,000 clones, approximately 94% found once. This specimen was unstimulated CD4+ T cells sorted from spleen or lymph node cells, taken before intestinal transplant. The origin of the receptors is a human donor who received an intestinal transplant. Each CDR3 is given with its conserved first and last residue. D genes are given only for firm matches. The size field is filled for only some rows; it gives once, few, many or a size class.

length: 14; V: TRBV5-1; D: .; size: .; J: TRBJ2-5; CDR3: CASSLGSGQETQYF; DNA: TGCGCCAGCAGCTTGGGTAGCGGCCAAGAGACCCAGTACTTC
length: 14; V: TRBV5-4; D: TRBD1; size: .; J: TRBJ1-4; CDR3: CASSVTGPNEKLFF; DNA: TGTGCCAGCAGCGTGACAGGGCCCAATGAAAAACTGTTTTTT
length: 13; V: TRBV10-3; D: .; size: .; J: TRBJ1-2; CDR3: CAISDRQASGYTF; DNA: TGTGCCATCAGTGACCGACAGGCGAGTGGCTACACCTTC
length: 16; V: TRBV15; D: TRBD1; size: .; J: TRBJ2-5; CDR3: CATSGMGTGLEETQYF; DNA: TGTGCCACCAGCGGAATGGGGACAGGGTTGGAAGAGACCCAGTACTTC
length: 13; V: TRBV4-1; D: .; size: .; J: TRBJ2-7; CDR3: CASGHGLNYEQYF; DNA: TGCGCCAGCGGACACGGGCTAAATTACGAGCAGTACTTC
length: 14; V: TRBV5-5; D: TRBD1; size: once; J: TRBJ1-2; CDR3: CASSWGQMNYGYTF; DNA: TGTGCCAGCAGCTGGGGACAGATGAACTATGGCTACACCTTC
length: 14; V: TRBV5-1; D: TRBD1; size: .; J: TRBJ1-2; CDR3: CASSLAQGAIGYTF; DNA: TGCGCCAGCAGCTTGGCTCAGGGGGCAATTGGCTACACCTTC
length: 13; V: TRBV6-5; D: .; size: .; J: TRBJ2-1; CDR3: CASRLLEANEQFF; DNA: TGTGCCAGCAGACTTTTGGAGGCAAATGAGCAGTTCTTC
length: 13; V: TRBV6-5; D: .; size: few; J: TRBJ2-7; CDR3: CASSQGPIYEQYF; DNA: TGTGCCAGCAGTCAGGGACCGATCTACGAGCAGTACTTC
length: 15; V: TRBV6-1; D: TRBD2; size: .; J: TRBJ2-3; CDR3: CASRIGGGAADTQYF; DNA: TGTGCCAGCAGGATCGGCGGGGGGGCCGCAGATACGCAGTATTTT
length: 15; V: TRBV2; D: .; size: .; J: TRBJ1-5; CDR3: CASSPGPASNQPQHF; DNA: TGTGCCAGCAGTCCAGGGCCCGCTAGCAATCAGCCCCAGCATTTT
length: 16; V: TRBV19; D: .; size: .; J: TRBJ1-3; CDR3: CASSILSGPPGNTIYF; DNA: TGTGCCAGTAGTATCCTATCGGGGCCACCTGGGAACACCATATATTTT
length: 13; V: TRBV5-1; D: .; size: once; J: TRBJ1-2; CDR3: CASSLGDSNGYTF; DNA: TGCGCCAGCAGCTTGGGAGACTCTAATGGCTACACCTTC
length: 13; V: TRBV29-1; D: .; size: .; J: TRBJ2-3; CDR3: CSVGGASTDTQYF; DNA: TGCAGCGTTGGAGGGGCAAGCACAGATACGCAGTATTTT
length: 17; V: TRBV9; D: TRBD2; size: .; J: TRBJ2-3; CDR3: CASSVASGGASTDTQYF; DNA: TGTGCCAGCAGCGTCGCTAGCGGGGGGGCGAGCACAGATACGCAGTATTTT
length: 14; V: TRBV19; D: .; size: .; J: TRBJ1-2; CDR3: CASKSGARGYGYTF; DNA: TGTGCCAGTAAATCGGGGGCGCGAGGCTATGGCTACACCTTC
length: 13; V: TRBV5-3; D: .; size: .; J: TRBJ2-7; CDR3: CARRGFSSYEQYF; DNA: TGTGCCAGAAGGGGATTTAGCTCCTACGAGCAGTACTTC
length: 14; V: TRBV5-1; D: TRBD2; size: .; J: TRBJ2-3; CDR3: CASSPAGGTDTQYF; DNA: TGCGCCAGCAGCCCAGCGGGGGGCACAGATACGCAGTATTTT
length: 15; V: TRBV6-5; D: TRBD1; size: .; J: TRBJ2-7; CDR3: CASSYVGAGGYEQYF; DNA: TGTGCCAGCAGTTACGTTGGGGCAGGGGGCTACGAGCAGTACTTC
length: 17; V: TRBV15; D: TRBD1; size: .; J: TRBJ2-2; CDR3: CATSRATGQGRAGELFF; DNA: TGTGCCACCAGCAGAGCTACGGGACAGGGGAGGGCCGGGGAGCTGTTTTTT
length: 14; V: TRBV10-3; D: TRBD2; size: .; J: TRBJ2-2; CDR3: CATGLATNTGELFF; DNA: TGTGCCACAGGACTAGCGACGAACACCGGGGAGCTGTTTTTT
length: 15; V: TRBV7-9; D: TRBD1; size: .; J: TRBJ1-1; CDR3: CASSFKGTGWAEAFF; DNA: TGTGCCAGCAGCTTCAAGGGGACAGGTTGGGCTGAAGCTTTCTTT
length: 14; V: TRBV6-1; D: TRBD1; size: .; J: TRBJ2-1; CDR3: CASSGDRGSVEQFF; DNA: TGTGCCAGCAGTGGGGACAGGGGGAGTGTCGAGCAGTTCTTC
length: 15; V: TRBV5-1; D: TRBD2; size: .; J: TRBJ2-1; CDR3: CASSLLGGGNNEQFF; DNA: TGCGCCAGCAGCCTCCTCGGGGGGGGAAACAATGAGCAGTTCTTC
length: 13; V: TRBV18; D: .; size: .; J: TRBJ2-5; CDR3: CASSPGMEETQYF; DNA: TGTGCCAGCTCACCTGGTATGGAGGAGACCCAGTACTTC
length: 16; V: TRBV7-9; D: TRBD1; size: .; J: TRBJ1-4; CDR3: CASSLGVAGGFEKLFF; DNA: TGTGCCAGCAGCCTAGGCGTGGCAGGGGGGTTTGAAAAACTGTTTTTT
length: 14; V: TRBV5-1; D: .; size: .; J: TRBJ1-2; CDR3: CASRLSAGHYGYTF; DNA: TGCGCCAGCCGACTAAGTGCTGGGCACTATGGCTACACCTTC
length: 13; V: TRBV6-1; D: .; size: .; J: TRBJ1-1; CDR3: CASRVFMNTEAFF; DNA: TGTGCCAGTAGGGTCTTCATGAACACTGAAGCTTTCTTT
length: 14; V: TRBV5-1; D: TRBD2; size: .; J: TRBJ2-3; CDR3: CASSLRLATDTQYF; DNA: TGCGCCAGCAGCTTAAGACTAGCCACAGATACGCAGTATTTT
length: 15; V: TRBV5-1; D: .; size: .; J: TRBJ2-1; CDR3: CASETGPGSYNEQFF; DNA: TGCGCCAGCGAAACAGGCCCTGGGTCCTACAATGAGCAGTTCTTC
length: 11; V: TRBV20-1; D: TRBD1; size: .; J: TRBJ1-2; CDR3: CSARSDRTYTF; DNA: TGCAGTGCTAGGTCGGACAGGACCTACACCTTC
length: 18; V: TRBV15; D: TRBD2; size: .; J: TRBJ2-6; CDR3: CATSLSGGLGPGANVLTF; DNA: TGTGCCACCAGCCTTTCGGGGGGGCTAGGTCCTGGGGCCAACGTCCTGACTTTC
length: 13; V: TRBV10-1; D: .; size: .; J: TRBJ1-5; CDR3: CASSESTDQPQHF; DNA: TGCGCCAGCAGTGAGTCAACCGATCAGCCCCAGCATTTT
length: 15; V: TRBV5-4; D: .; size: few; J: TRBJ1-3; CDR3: CASSPRDKVGNTIYF; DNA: TGTGCCAGCAGCCCACGGGACAAAGTCGGAAACACCATATATTTT
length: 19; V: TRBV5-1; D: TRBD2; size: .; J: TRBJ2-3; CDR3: CASSDNSGALRGYTDTQYF; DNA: TGCGCCAGCAGCGACAATAGCGGGGCCCTCAGGGGTTACACAGATACGCAGTATTTT